Listed below are T cell receptor beta chains from one sample, sequenced in a study of blood T cell repertoires in COVID-19. TCRdb's table, derived via immunoSEQ multiplex PCR, lists solely in-frame clones and lacks some. The table records fewer than 250,000 clones, more than 85% of them present only once. The sample taken for sequencing was peripheral blood. The receptors were sampled from a man aged 55-75 years with acute or convalescent COVID-19. The CDR3 runs from the conserved cysteine through the conserved F or W. A D gene is named only where the DNA matches it firmly. The size field is filled for only some rows; it gives once, few, many or a size class.

J gene | D gene | clone size | V gene | CDR3 protein | CDR3 DNA
TRBJ2-1 | TRBD1 | many | TRBV9 | CASSHPTGGGPYNEQFF | TGTGCCAGCAGCCACCCGACAGGGGGCGGCCCCTACAATGAGCAGTTCTTC
TRBJ2-1 | TRBD2 | - | TRBV24-1 | CATSPSGPNYNEQFF | TGTGCCACCAGTCCTAGCGGACCTAACTACAATGAGCAGTTCTTC
TRBJ1-4 | - | - | TRBV19 | CASSRVAVYEKLFF | TGTGCCAGTAGCCGGGTGGCGGTGTATGAAAAACTGTTTTTT
TRBJ2-1 | - | once | TRBV5-1 | CASSLPGNEQFF | TGCGCCAGCAGCTTGCCCGGGAATGAGCAGTTCTTC
TRBJ2-1 | - | - | TRBV10-3 | CAIRNRETEAVYNEQFF | TGTGCCATCAGAAACCGAGAGACCGAGGCTGTATACAATGAGCAGTTCTTC
TRBJ2-7 | TRBD1 | - | TRBV3-1/TRBV3-2 | CASSQGDRSPYEQYF | TGTGCCAGCAGCCAAGGGGACAGATCCCCTTACGAGCAGTACTTC
TRBJ2-1 | TRBD1 | - | TRBV18 | CASSPHKGGYEQFF | TGTGCCAGCTCACCACATAAAGGGGGCTATGAGCAGTTCTTC
TRBJ1-1 | - | - | TRBV2 | CASSDLGASVTPEAFF | TGTGCCAGCAGTGATCTAGGGGCTTCTGTCACCCCTGAAGCTTTCTTT
TRBJ2-5 | - | once | TRBV5-1 | CASSSSQGSSETQYF | TGCGCCAGCAGCTCCTCACAGGGATCTTCGGAGACCCAGTACTTC
TRBJ1-2 | - | - | TRBV18 | CASSPPGGRSYGYTF | TGTGCCAGCTCACCACCGGGGGGGCGAAGCTATGGCTACACCTTC
TRBJ1-6 | - | - | TRBV28 | CASRMIFGTSNSPLHF | TGTGCCAGCAGGATGATTTTCGGGACATCTAATTCACCCCTCCACTTT
TRBJ2-7 | - | - | TRBV5-4 | CASSLGQRPYEQYF | TGTGCCAGCAGCTTGGGACAGAGGCCCTACGAGCAGTACTTC
TRBJ1-2 | TRBD1 | - | TRBV4-1 | CASSQEMTGYGYTF | TGCGCCAGCAGCCAAGAAATGACAGGGTATGGCTACACCTTC
TRBJ2-1 | TRBD1 | - | TRBV7-9 | CASSRQGRVEQFF | TGTGCCAGCAGCCGACAGGGGCGCGTTGAGCAGTTCTTC
TRBJ2-4 | - | - | TRBV10-3 | CAFPPPLAKNIQYF | TGTGCCTTCCCTCCTCCGTTAGCCAAAAACATTCAGTACTTC
TRBJ2-3 | TRBD2 | - | TRBV9 | CASSATSGVPDTQYF | TGTGCCAGCAGCGCAACTAGCGGGGTCCCAGATACGCAGTATTTT
TRBJ2-2 | TRBD1 | once | TRBV24-1 | CATSDRTGGGTGELFF | TGTGCCACCAGTGACCGGACAGGGGGCGGCACCGGGGAGCTGTTTTTT
TRBJ1-2 | TRBD1 | - | TRBV27 | CASSLGGQGVYGYTF | TGTGCCAGCAGTTTAGGCGGACAGGGGGTCTATGGCTACACCTTC
TRBJ1-1 | - | - | TRBV7-2 | CASSLAGTTTEAFF | TGTGCCAGCAGCTTAGCGGGGACAACGACTGAAGCTTTCTTT
TRBJ1-1 | - | - | TRBV12-3/TRBV12-4 | CASSRRGYAEAFF | TGTGCCAGCAGTCGTCGGGGTTACGCTGAAGCTTTCTTT
TRBJ1-2 | TRBD1 | - | TRBV6-6 | CASSYSGQPANYGYTF | TGTGCCAGCAGTTACTCGGGACAGCCAGCTAACTATGGCTACACCTTC
TRBJ2-7 | - | - | TRBV7-2 | CASSLATGRGAYYEQYF | TGTGCCAGCAGCTTAGCCACGGGGCGGGGCGCCTACTACGAGCAGTACTTC
TRBJ2-2 | TRBD1 | few | TRBV7-6 | CASSPRTGLAGELFF | TGTGCCAGCAGCCCGAGGACAGGGTTGGCCGGGGAGCTGTTTTTT
TRBJ2-7 | TRBD1 | - | TRBV11-2 | CASSLSGTGRVYEQYF | TGTGCCAGCAGCCTATCCGGGACAGGGAGAGTCTACGAGCAGTACTTC
TRBJ1-2 | - | few | TRBV6-5 | CASSYHPDSYGYTF | TGTGCCAGCAGTTACCACCCCGACAGCTATGGCTACACCTTC
TRBJ2-7 | - | - | TRBV6-5 | CASSLDTGTYEQYF | TGTGCCAGCAGTTTAGATACAGGGACCTACGAGCAGTACTTC
TRBJ2-1 | - | - | TRBV21-1 | CASSKITSGGHSSYNEQFF | TGTGCCAGCAGCAAAATTACTAGCGGGGGACATAGCTCCTACAATGAGCAGTTCTTC
TRBJ2-2 | TRBD2 | - | TRBV4-3 | CASSTTSGGAFSSGELFF | TGCGCCAGCAGCACGACTAGCGGGGGGGCCTTTTCGTCCGGGGAGCTGTTTTTT
TRBJ2-2 | - | few | TRBV2 | CASSEGRNTGELFF | TGTGCCAGCAGTGAAGGGAGGAACACCGGGGAGCTGTTTTTT
TRBJ2-2 | - | - | TRBV3-1/TRBV3-2 | CASSRVGAGPNTGELFF | TGTGCCAGCAGCCGAGTGGGTGCGGGGCCGAACACCGGGGAGCTGTTTTTT
TRBJ2-3 | - | - | TRBV9 | CASSVAVGVTDTQYF | TGTGCCAGCAGCGTAGCGGTCGGTGTCACAGATACGCAGTATTTT
TRBJ2-7 | - | - | TRBV11-1 | CASSLGPSSYEQYF | TGTGCCAGCAGCTTAGGGCCTAGCTCCTACGAGCAGTACTTC
TRBJ1-5 | TRBD1 | - | TRBV27 | CASSSLYPGQPKNQPQHF | TGTGCCAGCAGTTCTCTCTATCCGGGACAGCCAAAGAATCAGCCCCAGCATTTT
TRBJ1-5 | - | few | TRBV19 | CASSIDSSNQPQHF | TGTGCCAGTAGTATAGACAGTAGCAATCAGCCCCAGCATTTT
TRBJ1-6 | - | - | TRBV9 | CASASFDVQGSPLHF | TGTGCCAGCGCTTCTTTCGACGTCCAGGGGTCACCCCTCCACTTT